The subject of this entry is one TCR beta chain. Assay: immunoSEQ multiplex PCR; the TCRdb copy retains only in-frame clones and omits some. The sample includes about 39,000 clones, more than 70% seen only once; the top ten take roughly 4%. The data were obtained in a study of T cell changes during pregnancy in multiple sclerosis. This specimen consisted of CD8+ T cells from peripheral blood mononuclear cells, obtained in the first trimester of pregnancy. This clonotype originated in a female donor with multiple sclerosis, enrolled in a pregnancy study.

The CDR3 DNA sequence: TGTGCCAGCAACCCTAGCGGGGGGGCTGGCGGGGAGCTGTTTTTT. Its protein is CASNPSGGAGGELFF. J is TRBJ2-2 and V is TRBV7-2; the match to TRBD2 covers 12 bases. With V trimmed by 7 bases and J by 7 bases, 7 bases remained unmatched. This CDR3 is built from 15 residues. Germline V gene lookup returns CDR1 SGHTA and CDR2 FQGNSA. Looking up the rest from reference TRBV7-2 and TRBJ2-2 gives the full variable domain: GAGVSQSPSNKVTEKGKDVELRCDPISGHTALYWYRQSLGQGLEFLIYFQGNSAPDKSGLPSDRFSAERTGGSVSTLTIQRTQQEDSAVYLCASNPSGGAGGELFFGEGSRLTVL.